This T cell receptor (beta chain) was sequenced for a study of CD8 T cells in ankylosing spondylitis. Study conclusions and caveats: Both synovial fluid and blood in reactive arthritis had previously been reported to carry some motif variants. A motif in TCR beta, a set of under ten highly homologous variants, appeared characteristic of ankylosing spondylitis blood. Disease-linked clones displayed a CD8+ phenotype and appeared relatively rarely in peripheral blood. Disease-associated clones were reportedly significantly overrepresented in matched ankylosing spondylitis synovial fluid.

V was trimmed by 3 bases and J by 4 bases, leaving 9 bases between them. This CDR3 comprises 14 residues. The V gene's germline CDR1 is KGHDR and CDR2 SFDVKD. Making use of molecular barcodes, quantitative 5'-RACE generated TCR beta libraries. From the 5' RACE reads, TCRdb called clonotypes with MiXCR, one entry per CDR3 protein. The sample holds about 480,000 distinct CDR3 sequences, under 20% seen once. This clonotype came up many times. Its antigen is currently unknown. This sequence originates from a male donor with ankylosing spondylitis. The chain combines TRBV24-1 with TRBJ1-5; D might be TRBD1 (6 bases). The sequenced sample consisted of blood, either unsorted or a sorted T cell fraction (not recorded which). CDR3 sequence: CATSDNRDNQPQHF. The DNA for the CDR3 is TGTGCCACCAGTGATAACAGGGATAATCAGCCCCAGCATTTT.